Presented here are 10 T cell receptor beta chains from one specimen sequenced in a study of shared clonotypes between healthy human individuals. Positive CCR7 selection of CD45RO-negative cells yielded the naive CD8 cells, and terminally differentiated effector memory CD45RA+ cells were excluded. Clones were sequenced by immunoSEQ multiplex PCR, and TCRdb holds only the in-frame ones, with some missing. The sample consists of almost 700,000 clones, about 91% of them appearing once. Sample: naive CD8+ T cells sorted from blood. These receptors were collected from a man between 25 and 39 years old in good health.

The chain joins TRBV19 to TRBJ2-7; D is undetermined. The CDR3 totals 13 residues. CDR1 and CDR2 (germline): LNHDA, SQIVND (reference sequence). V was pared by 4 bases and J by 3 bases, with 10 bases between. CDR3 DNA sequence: TGTGCCAGTAGTAGCGGTGGGATCTACGAGCAGTACTTC. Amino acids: CASSSGGIYEQYF.

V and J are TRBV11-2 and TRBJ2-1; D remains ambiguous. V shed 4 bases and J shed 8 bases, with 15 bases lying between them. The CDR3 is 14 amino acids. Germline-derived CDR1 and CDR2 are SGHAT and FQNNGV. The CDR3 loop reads CASSSTYRSYEQFF. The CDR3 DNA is TGTGCCAGCAGCTCGACTTACCGAAGCTATGAGCAGTTCTTC.

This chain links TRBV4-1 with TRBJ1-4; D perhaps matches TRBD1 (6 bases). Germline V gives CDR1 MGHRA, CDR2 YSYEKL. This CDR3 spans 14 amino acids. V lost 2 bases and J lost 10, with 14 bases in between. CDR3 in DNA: TGCGCCAGCAGCCAACGGGACACGGGCGGAAAACTGTTTTTT. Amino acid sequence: CASSQRDTGGKLFF.

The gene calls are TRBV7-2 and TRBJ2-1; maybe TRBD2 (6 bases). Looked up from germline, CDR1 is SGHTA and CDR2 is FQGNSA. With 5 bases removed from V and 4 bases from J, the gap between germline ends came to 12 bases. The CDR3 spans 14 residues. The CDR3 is CASSRTSLYNEQFF. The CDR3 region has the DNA TGTGCCAGCAGCCGTACTAGCCTTTACAATGAGCAGTTCTTC.

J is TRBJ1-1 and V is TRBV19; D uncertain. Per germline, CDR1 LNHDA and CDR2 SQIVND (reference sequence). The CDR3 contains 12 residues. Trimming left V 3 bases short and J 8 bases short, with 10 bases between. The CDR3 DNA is TGTGCCAGTAGTATCGGGCAGCAGGAAGCTTTCTTT. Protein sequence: CASSIGQQEAFF.

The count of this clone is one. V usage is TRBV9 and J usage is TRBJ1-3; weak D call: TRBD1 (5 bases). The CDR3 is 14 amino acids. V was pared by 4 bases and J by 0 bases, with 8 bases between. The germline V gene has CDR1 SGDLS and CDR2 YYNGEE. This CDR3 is CASSQTDSGNTIYF. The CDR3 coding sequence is TGTGCCAGCAGCCAGACAGACTCTGGAAACACCATATATTTT.

The CDR3 here is CASSEWGLAGGPHTQYF. CDR3 bases: TGTGCCAGCAGTGAATGGGGACTAGCGGGAGGGCCACATACGCAGTATTTT. This sequence joins TRBV6-1 and TRBJ2-3; 16 bases agree with TRBD2. The CDR3 is 17 residues long. Looked up from germline, CDR1 is MNHNS and CDR2 is SASEGT. The J segment lost 7 bases and the V segment lost 2 bases, leaving 6 bases of the junction unmatched.

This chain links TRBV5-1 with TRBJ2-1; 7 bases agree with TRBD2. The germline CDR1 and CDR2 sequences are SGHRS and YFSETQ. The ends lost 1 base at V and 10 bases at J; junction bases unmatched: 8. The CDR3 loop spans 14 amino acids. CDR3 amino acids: CASSLTGGSGEQFF. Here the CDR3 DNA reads TGCGCCAGCAGCTTGACGGGAGGCTCGGGGGAGCAGTTCTTC.

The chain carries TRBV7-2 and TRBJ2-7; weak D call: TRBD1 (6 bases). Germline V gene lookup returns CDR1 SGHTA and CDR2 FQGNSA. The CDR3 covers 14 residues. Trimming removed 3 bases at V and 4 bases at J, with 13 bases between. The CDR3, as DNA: TGTGCCAGCAGCTTTCTACAGGGTGGGTACGAGCAGTACTTC. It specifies CASSFLQGGYEQYF.

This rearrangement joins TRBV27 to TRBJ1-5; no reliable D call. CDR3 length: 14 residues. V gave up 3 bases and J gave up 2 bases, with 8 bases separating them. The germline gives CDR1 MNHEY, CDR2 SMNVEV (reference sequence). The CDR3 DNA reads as TGTGCCAGCAGTTTTAGTAGGGGCAATCAGCCCCAGCATTTT. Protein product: CASSFSRGNQPQHF.